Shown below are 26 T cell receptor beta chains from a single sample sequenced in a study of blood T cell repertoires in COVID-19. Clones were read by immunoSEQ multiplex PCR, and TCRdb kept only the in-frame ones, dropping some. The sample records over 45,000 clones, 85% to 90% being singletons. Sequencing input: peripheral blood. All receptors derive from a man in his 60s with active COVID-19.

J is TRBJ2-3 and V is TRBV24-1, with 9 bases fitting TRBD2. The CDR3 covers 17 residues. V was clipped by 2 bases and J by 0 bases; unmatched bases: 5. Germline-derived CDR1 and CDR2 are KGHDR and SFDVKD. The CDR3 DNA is TGTGCCACCAGTGATTCGGCTAGCGGGACTAGCACAGATACGCAGTATTTT. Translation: CATSDSASGTSTDTQYF.

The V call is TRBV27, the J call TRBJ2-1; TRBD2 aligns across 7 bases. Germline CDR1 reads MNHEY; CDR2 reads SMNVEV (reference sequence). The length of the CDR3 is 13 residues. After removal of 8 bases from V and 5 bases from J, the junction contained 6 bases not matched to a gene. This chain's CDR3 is CASSFLADNEQFF. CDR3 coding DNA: TGTGCCAGCTCCTTCCTAGCGGACAATGAGCAGTTCTTC.

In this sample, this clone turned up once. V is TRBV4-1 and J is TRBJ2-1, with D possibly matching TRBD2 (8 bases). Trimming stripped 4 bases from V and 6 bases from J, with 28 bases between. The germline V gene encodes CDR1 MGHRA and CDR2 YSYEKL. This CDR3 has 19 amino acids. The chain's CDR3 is CASSPPGGGLAGISNEQFF. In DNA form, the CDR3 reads TGCGCCAGCAGCCCTCCGGGAGGGGGCTTAGCGGGAATTAGCAATGAGCAGTTCTTC.

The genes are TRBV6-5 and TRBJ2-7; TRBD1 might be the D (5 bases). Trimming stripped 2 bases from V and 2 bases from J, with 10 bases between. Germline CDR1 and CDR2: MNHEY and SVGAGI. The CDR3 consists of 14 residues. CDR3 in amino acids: CASSYLDRPYEQYF. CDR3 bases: TGTGCCAGCAGTTACCTCGACAGACCCTACGAGCAGTACTTC.

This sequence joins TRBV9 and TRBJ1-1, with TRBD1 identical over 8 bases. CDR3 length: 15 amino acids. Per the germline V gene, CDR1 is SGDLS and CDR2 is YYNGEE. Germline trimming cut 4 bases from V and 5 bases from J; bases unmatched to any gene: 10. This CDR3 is CASSPLTGVKTEAFF. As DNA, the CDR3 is TGTGCCAGCAGCCCTCTGACAGGGGTAAAAACTGAAGCTTTCTTT.

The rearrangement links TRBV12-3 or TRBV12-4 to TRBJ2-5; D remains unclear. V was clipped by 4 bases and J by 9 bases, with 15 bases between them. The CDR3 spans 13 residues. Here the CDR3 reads CASSSSSFSSQYF. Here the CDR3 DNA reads TGTGCCAGCAGTTCCTCCTCCTTCTCTTCCCAGTACTTC.

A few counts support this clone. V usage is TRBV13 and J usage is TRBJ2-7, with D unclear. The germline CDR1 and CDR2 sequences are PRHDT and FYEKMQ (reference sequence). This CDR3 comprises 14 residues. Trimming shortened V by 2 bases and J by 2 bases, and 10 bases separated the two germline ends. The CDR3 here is CASSLFRVPYEQYF. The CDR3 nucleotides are TGTGCCAGCAGCTTATTTCGTGTCCCCTACGAGCAGTACTTC.

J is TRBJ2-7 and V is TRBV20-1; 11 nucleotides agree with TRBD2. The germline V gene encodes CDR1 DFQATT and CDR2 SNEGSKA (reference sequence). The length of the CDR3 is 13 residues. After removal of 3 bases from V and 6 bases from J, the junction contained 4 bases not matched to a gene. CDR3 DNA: TGCAGTGCTAGTAGCGGGAGGGCCTCCGAGCAGTACTTC. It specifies CSASSGRASEQYF.

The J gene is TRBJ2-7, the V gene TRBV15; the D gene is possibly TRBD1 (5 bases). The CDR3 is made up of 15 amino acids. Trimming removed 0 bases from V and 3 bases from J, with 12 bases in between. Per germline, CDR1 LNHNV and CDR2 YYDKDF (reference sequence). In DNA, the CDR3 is TGTGCCACCAGCAGAGATTTGTCAGGGCGCTACGAGCAGTACTTC. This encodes CATSRDLSGRYEQYF.

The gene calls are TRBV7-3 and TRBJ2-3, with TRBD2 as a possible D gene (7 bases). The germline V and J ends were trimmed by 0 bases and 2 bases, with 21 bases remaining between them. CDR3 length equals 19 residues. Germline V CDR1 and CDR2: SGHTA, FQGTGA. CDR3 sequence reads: CASSLTGSGGGGATDTQYF. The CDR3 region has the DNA TGTGCCAGCAGCTTAACTGGCTCGGGGGGCGGTGGGGCCACAGATACGCAGTATTTT.

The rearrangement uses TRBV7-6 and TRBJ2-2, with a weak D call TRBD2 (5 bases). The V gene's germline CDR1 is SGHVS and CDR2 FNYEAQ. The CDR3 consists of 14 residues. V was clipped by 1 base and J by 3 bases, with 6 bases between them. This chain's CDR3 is CASSLGGYTGELFF. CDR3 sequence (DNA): TGTGCCAGCAGCTTAGGCGGGTACACCGGGGAGCTGTTTTTT.

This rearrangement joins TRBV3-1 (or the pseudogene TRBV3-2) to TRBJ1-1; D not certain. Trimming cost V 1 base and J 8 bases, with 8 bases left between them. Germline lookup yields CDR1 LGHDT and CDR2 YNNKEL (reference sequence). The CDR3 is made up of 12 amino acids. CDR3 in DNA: TGTGCCAGCAGCCAAGTCAGGCAGGAAGCTTTCTTT. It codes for CASSQVRQEAFF.

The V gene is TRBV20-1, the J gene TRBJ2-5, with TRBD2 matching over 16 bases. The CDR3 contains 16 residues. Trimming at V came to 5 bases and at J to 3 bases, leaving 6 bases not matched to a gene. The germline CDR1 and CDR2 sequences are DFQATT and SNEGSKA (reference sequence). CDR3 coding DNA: TGCAGTGCTGGTGGGACTAGCGGGAGGGTGGAAGAGACCCAGTACTTC. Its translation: CSAGGTSGRVEETQYF.

The DNA for the CDR3 is TGTGCCAGCAGCTTAAACGGGGTAACCACAGATACGCAGTATTTT. Its translation is CASSLNGVTTDTQYF. This chain joins TRBV7-3 and TRBJ2-3; possibly TRBD2 for D (5 bases). CDR3 length: 15 residues. CDR1 and CDR2 from the germline V gene are SGHTA and FQGTGA. The ends were cut back, 1 base at V and 2 bases at J, with 10 bases in the middle.

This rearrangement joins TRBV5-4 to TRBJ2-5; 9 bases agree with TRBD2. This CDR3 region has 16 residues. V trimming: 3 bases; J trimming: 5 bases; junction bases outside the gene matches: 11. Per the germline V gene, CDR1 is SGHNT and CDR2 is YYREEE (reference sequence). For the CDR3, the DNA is TGTGCCAGCAGCTGGGGCCCGACTAGCGGCGGGGAGACCCAGTACTTC. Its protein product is CASSWGPTSGGETQYF.

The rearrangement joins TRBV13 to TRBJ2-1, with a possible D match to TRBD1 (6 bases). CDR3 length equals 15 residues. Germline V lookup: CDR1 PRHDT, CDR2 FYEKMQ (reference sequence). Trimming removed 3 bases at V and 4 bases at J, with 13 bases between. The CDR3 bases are TGTGCCAGCAGCTTCCCAGGGGAAGGATACAATGAGCAGTTCTTC. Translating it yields CASSFPGEGYNEQFF.

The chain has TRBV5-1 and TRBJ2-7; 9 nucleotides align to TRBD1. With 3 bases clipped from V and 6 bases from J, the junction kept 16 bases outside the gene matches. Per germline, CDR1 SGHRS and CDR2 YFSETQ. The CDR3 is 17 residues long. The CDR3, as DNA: TGCGCCAGCAGCTCGGGACAGGGAGAGGGCGGGCCGGGCGAGCAGTACTTC. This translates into CASSSGQGEGGPGEQYF.

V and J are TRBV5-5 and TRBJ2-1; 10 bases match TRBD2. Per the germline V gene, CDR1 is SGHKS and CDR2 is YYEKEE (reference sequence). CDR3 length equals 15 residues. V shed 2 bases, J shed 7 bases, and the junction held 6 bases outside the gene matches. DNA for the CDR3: TGTGCCAGCAGCTTTTCTAGCGGGAGAATAAATGAGCAGTTCTTC. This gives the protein CASSFSSGRINEQFF.

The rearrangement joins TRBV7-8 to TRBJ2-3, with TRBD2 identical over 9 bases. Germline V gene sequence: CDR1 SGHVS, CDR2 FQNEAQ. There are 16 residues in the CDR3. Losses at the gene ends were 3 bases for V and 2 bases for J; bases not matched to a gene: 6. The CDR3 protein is CASSLLTSGNTDTQYF. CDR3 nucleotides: TGTGCCAGCAGCTTGTTGACTAGCGGAAACACAGATACGCAGTATTTT. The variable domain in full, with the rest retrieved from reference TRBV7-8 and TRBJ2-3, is GAGVSQSPRYKVAKRGQDVALRCDPISGHVSLFWYQQALGQGPEFLTYFQNEAQLDKSGLPSDRFFAERPEGSVSTLKIQRTQQEDSAVYLCASSLLTSGNTDTQYFGPGTRLTVL.

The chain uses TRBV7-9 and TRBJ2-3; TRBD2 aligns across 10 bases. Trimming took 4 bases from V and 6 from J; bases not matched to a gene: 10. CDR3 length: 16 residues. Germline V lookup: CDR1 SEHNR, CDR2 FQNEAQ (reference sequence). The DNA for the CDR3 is TGTGCCAGCAGCTCCCTCGGGAGCGGGAGGGCCGATACGCAGTATTTT. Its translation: CASSSLGSGRADTQYF.

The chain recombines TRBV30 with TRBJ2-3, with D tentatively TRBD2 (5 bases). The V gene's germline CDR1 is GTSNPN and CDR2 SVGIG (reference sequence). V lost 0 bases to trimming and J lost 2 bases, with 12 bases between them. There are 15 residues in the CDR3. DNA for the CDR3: TGTGCCTGGAGTGTGAGGGTTTCAAACACAGATACGCAGTATTTT. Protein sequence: CAWSVRVSNTDTQYF.

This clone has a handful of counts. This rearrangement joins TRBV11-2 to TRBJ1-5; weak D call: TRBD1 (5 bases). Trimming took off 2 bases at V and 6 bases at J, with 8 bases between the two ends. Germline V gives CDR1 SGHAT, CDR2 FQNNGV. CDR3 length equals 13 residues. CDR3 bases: TGTGCCAGCAGCTTAAGGGGCTCTCAGCCCCAGCATTTT. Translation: CASSLRGSQPQHF.

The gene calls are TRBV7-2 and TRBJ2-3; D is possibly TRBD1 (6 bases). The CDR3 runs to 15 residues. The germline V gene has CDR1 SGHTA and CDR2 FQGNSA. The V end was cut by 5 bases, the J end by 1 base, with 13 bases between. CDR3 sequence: CASSDGTPRTDTQYF. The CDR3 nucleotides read TGTGCCAGCAGCGACGGGACACCTCGCACAGATACGCAGTATTTT.

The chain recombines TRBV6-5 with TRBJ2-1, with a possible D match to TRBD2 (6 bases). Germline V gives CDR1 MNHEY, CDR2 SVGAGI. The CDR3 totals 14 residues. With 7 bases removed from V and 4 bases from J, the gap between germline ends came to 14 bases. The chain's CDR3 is CASTATGDYNEQFF. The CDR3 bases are TGTGCCAGCACCGCGACGGGAGATTACAATGAGCAGTTCTTC.

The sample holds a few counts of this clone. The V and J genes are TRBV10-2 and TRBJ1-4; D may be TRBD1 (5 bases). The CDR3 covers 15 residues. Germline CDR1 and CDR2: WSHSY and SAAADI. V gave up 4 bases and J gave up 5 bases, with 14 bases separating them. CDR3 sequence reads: CASSVSPGGNEKLFF. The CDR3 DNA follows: TGCGCCAGCAGTGTGTCCCCTGGGGGGAATGAAAAACTGTTTTTT.

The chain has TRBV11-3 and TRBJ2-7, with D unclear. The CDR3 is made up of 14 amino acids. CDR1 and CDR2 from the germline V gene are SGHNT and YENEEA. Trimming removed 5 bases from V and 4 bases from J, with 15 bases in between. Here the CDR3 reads CASSPRRDGYEQYF. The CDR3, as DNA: TGTGCCAGCAGCCCGAGGCGTGATGGATACGAGCAGTACTTC.